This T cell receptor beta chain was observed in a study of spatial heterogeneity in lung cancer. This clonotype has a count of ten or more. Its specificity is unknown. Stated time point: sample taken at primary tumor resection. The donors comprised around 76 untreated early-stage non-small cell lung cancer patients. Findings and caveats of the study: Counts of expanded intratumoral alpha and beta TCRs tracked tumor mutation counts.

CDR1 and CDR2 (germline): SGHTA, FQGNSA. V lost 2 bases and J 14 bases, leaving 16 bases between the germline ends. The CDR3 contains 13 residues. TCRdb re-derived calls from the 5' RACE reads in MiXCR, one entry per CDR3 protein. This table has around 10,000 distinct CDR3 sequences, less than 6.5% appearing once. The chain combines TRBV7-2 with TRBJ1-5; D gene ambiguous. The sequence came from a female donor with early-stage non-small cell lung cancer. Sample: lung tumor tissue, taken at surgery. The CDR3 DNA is TGTGCCAGCAGCTTACCGGAGGCGGAATCCAAGCATTTT. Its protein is CASSLPEAESKHF.